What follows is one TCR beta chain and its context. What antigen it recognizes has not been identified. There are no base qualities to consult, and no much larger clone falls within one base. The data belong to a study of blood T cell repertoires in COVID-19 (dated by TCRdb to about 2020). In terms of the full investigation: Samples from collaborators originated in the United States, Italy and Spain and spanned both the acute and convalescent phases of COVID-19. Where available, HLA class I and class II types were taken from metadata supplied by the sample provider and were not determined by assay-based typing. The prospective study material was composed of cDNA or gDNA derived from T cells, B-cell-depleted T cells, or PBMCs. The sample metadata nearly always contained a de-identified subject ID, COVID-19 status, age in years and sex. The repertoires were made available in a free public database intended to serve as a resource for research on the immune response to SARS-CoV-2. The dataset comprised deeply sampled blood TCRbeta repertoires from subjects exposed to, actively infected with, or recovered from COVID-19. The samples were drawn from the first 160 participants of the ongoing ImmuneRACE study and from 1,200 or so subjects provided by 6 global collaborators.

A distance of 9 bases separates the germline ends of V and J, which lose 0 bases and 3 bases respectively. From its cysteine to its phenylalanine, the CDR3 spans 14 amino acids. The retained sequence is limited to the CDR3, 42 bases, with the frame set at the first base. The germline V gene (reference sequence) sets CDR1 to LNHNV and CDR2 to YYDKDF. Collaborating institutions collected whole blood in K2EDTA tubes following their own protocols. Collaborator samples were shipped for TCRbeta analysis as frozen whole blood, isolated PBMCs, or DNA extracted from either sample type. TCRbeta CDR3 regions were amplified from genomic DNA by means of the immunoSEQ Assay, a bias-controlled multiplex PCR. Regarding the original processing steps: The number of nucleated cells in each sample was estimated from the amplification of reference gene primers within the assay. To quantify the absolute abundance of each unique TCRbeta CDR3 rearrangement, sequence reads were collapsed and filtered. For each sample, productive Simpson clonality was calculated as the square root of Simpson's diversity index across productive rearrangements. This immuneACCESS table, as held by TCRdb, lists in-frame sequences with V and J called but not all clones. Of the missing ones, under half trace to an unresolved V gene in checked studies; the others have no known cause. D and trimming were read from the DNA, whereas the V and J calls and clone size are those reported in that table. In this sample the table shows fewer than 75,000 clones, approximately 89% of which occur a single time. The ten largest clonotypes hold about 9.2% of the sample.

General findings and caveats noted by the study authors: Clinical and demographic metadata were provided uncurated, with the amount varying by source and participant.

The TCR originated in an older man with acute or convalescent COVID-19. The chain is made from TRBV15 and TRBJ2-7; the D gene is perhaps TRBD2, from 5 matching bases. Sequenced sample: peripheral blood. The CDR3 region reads CATSRDRGNYEQYF. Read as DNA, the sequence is TGTGCCACCAGCAGAGATCGGGGTAACTACGAGCAGTACTTC.